Below are 27 T cell receptor beta chains sequenced from a single sample in a study of CD8 T cells in Susac syndrome. The RNA input was roughly 0.45 to 1 ug, and it was reverse transcribed with random hexamers. TCRdb reprocessed the immunoSEQ multiplex PCR reads with MiXCR, giving one entry per CDR3 protein. The sample includes a few hundred thousand distinct CDR3 sequences, approximately 91% of them seen just once. Input material: CD8+ T cells from PBMCs. The receptors derive from a human donor with multiple sclerosis.

The chain employs TRBV19 and TRBJ2-1; D may correspond to TRBD1 or TRBD2 (5 bases each). The CDR3 is made up of 14 amino acids. The V gene's germline CDR1 is LNHDA and CDR2 SQIVND (reference sequence). V lost 5 bases and J 3 bases, leaving 11 bases between the germline ends. The CDR3 DNA is TGTGCCAGTAGTGTGGGACCGAACTACAATGAGCAGTTCTTC. Protein sequence: CASSVGPNYNEQFF.

The rearrangement joins TRBV28 to TRBJ2-1; TRBD1 matches at 7 bases. Germline CDR1 and CDR2: MDHEN and SYDVKM. The CDR3 runs 20 residues. The CDR3 protein is CASQQTTWGPQGDSGNEQFF. The CDR3 region has the DNA TGTGCGTCCCAGCAGACCACCTGGGGACCTCAGGGGGATTCGGGCAATGAGCAGTTCTTC.

The rearrangement uses TRBV6-1 and TRBJ2-6, with D possibly being TRBD2 (6 bases). Trimming cost V 1 base and J 1 base, with 8 bases left between them. In germline, CDR1 is MNHNS, CDR2 SASEGT. The CDR3 is made up of 16 amino acids. DNA for the CDR3: TGTGCCAGCAGTGAAGAAGGAGGGTCTGGGGCCAACGTCCTGACTTTC. Encoded protein: CASSEEGGSGANVLTF.

V is TRBV4-1 and J is TRBJ2-5; D is possibly TRBD1 (6 bases). This CDR3 comprises 17 residues. V lost 4 bases and J 1 base, leaving 19 bases between the germline ends. CDR1 is MGHRA and CDR2 is YSYEKL in the germline V gene. CDR3: CASSPQGGATLQETQYF. CDR3 coding DNA: TGCGCCAGCAGCCCCCAAGGGGGAGCGACCCTCCAAGAGACCCAGTACTTC.

The chain joins TRBV11-1 to TRBJ2-5, with D possibly being TRBD2 (5 bases). The CDR3 consists of 14 residues. Deletions cut 4 bases from V and 3 bases from J, with 12 bases between. Germline assignment: CDR1 SGHAT and CDR2 FQDESV (reference sequence). CDR3: CASSSWTGKETQYF. The CDR3, as DNA: TGTGCCAGCAGCTCCTGGACGGGGAAAGAGACCCAGTACTTC.

The chain recombines TRBV4-3 with TRBJ2-3; tentatively, D is TRBD2 (7 bases). CDR1 is LGHNA, CDR2 YSLEER, per germline. The CDR3 loop spans 16 amino acids. V was shortened by 4 bases and J by 0 bases, with 14 bases between the two germline ends. CDR3: CASSRREGGSTDTQYF. The CDR3, as DNA: TGCGCCAGCAGCCGGAGGGAGGGGGGTAGCACAGATACGCAGTATTTT.

The chain recombines TRBV6-4 with TRBJ1-2, with D maybe TRBD1 (5 bases). V lost 5 bases and J lost 8, with 9 bases in between. Germline assignment: CDR1 MRHNA and CDR2 SNTAGT. This CDR3 contains 11 residues. CDR3: CASSTGRGYTF. DNA of the CDR3: TGTGCCAGCAGTACAGGACGCGGCTACACCTTC.

The rearrangement links TRBV5-5 to TRBJ2-7; D is perhaps TRBD2 (6 bases). The CDR3 is 14 amino acids. Trimming shortened V by 2 bases and J by 2 bases, and 11 bases separated the two germline ends. Germline CDR1 reads SGHKS; CDR2 reads YYEKEE (reference sequence). The chain's CDR3 is CASSFAEGTYEQYF. CDR3 bases: TGTGCCAGCAGCTTCGCGGAGGGAACCTACGAGCAGTACTTC.

Here the CDR3 DNA reads TGTGCCAGCAGTGAAGTCGCAGGGGACCATGGCTACACCTTC. This gives the protein CASSEVAGDHGYTF. This chain uses TRBV2 with TRBJ1-2; D is perhaps TRBD1 (6 bases). The germline gives CDR1 SNHLY, CDR2 FYNNEI. The CDR3 has 14 residues. V lost 1 base to trimming and J lost 6 bases, with 12 bases between them.

The sample holds one count of this clonotype. The DNA for the CDR3 is TGTGCCAGCAGCCCCACTGCGGGAGGCCGTAACGGGGAGCTGTTTTTT. Translating it yields CASSPTAGGRNGELFF. The V and J genes are TRBV7-9 and TRBJ2-2, with 8 bases aligning to TRBD2. The CDR3 is 16 amino acids. In germline, CDR1 is SEHNR, CDR2 FQNEAQ (reference sequence). Losses at the gene ends were 5 bases for V and 7 bases for J; bases not matched to a gene: 12. The full variable domain, in which reference TRBV7-9 and TRBJ2-2 provide the parts outside the CDR3, is DTGVSQNPRHKITKRGQNVTFRCDPISEHNRLYWYRQTLGQGPEFLTYFQNEAQLEKSRLLSDRFSAERPKGSFSTLEIQRTEQGDSAMYLCASSPTAGGRNGELFFGEGSRLTVL.

The gene calls are TRBV6-2 or TRBV6-3 and TRBJ1-1; TRBD1 might be the D (5 bases). This CDR3 spans 17 amino acids. V lost 0 bases to trimming and J lost 2 bases, with 16 bases between them. CDR1 and CDR2 (germline): MNHEY, SVGEGT. The CDR3 coding sequence is TGTGCCAGCAGTTACTCGCCTCTGGGGGACCCAAACACTGAAGCTTTCTTT. As protein: CASSYSPLGDPNTEAFF.

The CDR3 region has the DNA TGTGCCAGCAGTTTGGCGGTCCTTAGGGGCAATGAGCAGTTCTTC. The encoded protein is CASSLAVLRGNEQFF. The chain links TRBV6-2 or TRBV6-3 to TRBJ2-1; a possible D gene is TRBD1 (5 bases). Trimming removed 4 bases from V and 6 bases from J, with 16 bases in between. The V gene's germline CDR1 is MNHEY and CDR2 SVGEGT. This CDR3 spans 15 amino acids.

This chain connects TRBV7-9 to TRBJ1-2, with D perhaps TRBD1 (6 bases). CDR1 and CDR2 from the germline V gene are SEHNR and FQNEAQ (reference sequence). The germline V and J ends were trimmed by 11 bases and 4 bases, with 23 bases remaining between them. CDR3 length: 15 amino acids. The chain's CDR3 is CALFQLGGGGYGYTF. CDR3 in DNA: TGTGCCTTATTCCAATTAGGAGGGGGAGGCTATGGCTACACCTTC. Full variable domain (remainder filled in from reference TRBV7-9 and TRBJ1-2): DTGVSQNPRHKITKRGQNVTFRCDPISEHNRLYWYRQTLGQGPEFLTYFQNEAQLEKSRLLSDRFSAERPKGSFSTLEIQRTEQGDSAMYLCALFQLGGGGYGYTFGSGTRLTVV.

This clonotype has just one count. The V gene is TRBV6-1, the J gene TRBJ2-5; D might be TRBD2 (5 bases). Trimming removed 6 bases from V and 5 bases from J, with 13 bases in between. Germline CDR1 reads MNHNS; CDR2 reads SASEGT. The CDR3 has 13 residues. In DNA, the CDR3 is TGTGCCAGCAGGGAGGTTCTACGGGAGACCCAGTACTTC. Amino acid sequence: CASREVLRETQYF.

This rearrangement joins TRBV4-2 to TRBJ2-7; D is perhaps TRBD1 (5 bases). The ends were cut back, 5 bases at V and 3 bases at J, with 14 bases in the middle. Germline CDR1 is LGHNA and CDR2 is YNFKEQ. The CDR3 loop spans 14 amino acids. Here the CDR3 reads CASSEGQEYYEQYF. The CDR3 DNA sequence: TGTGCCAGCAGCGAAGGACAAGAATACTACGAGCAGTACTTC.

In DNA, the CDR3 is TGCAGCGTGTCGGACAGGGGAACTAATGAAAAACTGTTTTTT. As protein: CSVSDRGTNEKLFF. The rearrangement links TRBV29-1 to TRBJ1-4, with 9 bases matching TRBD1. The CDR3 is 14 residues long. Germline loops: CDR1 SQVTM, CDR2 ANQGSEA. The V gene end was trimmed by 6 bases and the J gene end by 1 base; junction bases not matched to a gene: 3.

The chain links TRBV5-1 to TRBJ2-4; D may match TRBD1 or TRBD2 (5 bases each). Trimming removed 3 bases at V and 6 bases at J, with 16 bases between. This CDR3 is 15 amino acids long. From germline, CDR1 is SGHRS and CDR2 YFSETQ. The CDR3 DNA sequence: TGCGCCAGCAGCTCGCCTCAGGGACGCGGAAACATTCAGTACTTC. It is translated as CASSSPQGRGNIQYF. Drawing the rest from reference TRBV5-1 and TRBJ2-4, the complete variable domain is KAGVTQTPRYLIKTRGQQVTLSCSPISGHRSVSWYQQTPGQGLQFLFEYFSETQRNKGNFPGRFSGRQFSNSRSEMNVSTLELGDSALYLCASSSPQGRGNIQYFGAGTRLSVL.

The gene calls are TRBV4-3 and TRBJ2-3; 12 bases are shared with TRBD2. J gave up 4 bases and V 4 bases, and 6 bases lay outside the gene matches. Per germline, CDR1 LGHNA and CDR2 YSLEER. The CDR3 has 16 amino acids. The DNA for the CDR3 is TGCGCCAGCAGCCCCGGACTAGCGGGAAGCTCAGATACGCAGTATTTT. Translation: CASSPGLAGSSDTQYF.

V and J are TRBV4-3 and TRBJ2-1; 14 nucleotides align to TRBD2. Germline CDR1 LGHNA, CDR2 YSLEER. The CDR3 contains 17 residues. J lost 5 bases, V lost 4 bases, and 7 bases had no gene match. The CDR3 is CASSPNRGLAGDNEQFF. CDR3 DNA sequence: TGCGCCAGCAGCCCCAACAGGGGACTAGCGGGAGACAATGAGCAGTTCTTC.

The chain combines TRBV7-2 with TRBJ2-7; 7 bases are a match to TRBD1. The CDR3 consists of 13 residues. The germline V gene has CDR1 SGHTA and CDR2 FQGNSA. With V trimmed by 7 bases and J by 0 bases, 3 bases remained unmatched. As DNA, the CDR3 is TGTGCCAGCAACAGGGACAGCTCCTACGAGCAGTACTTC. This translates into CASNRDSSYEQYF.

The V call is TRBV14, the J call TRBJ2-7, with unresolved D. The length of the CDR3 is 15 residues. Trimming removed 0 bases at V and 1 base at J, with 10 bases between. The germline gives CDR1 SGHDN, CDR2 FVKESK. This CDR3 reads CASSQDFPESYEQYF. The DNA of the CDR3 is TGTGCCAGCAGCCAAGATTTTCCCGAATCCTACGAGCAGTACTTC.

The gene calls are TRBV7-9 and TRBJ1-2; 8 nucleotides line up with TRBD1. V shed 0 bases and J 0 bases; nucleotides not matched to a gene: 0. Germline lookup yields CDR1 SEHNR and CDR2 FQNEAQ (reference sequence). The CDR3 spans 15 residues. CDR3 nucleotides: TGTGCCAGCAGCTTAGCGGGACAGGCTAACTATGGCTACACCTTC. Its protein is CASSLAGQANYGYTF.

J is TRBJ1-1 and V is TRBV27; D is perhaps TRBD1 (6 bases). Trimming removed 8 bases at V and 0 bases at J, with 10 bases between. This CDR3 spans 13 amino acids. Germline CDR1 reads MNHEY; CDR2 reads SMNVEV (reference sequence). The CDR3 DNA follows: TGTGCCAGCCAACAGGGCATGAACACTGAAGCTTTCTTT. Translation: CASQQGMNTEAFF.

This clonotype showed up just once. This rearrangement joins TRBV7-9 to TRBJ2-3; 11 bases line up with TRBD1. In germline, CDR1 is SEHNR, CDR2 FQNEAQ (reference sequence). J was trimmed by 5 bases and V by 5 bases; bases with no gene match: 9. CDR3 length: 16 residues. CDR3 coding DNA: TGTGCCAGCAGCCCCATCCGGGACAGGGGGATAGATACGCAGTATTTT. Its translation: CASSPIRDRGIDTQYF.

The chain carries TRBV4-3 and TRBJ2-7; D gene ambiguous. Trimming took off 0 bases at V and 4 bases at J, with 10 bases between the two ends. CDR1 and CDR2 from the germline V gene are LGHNA and YSLEER. The CDR3 has 14 residues. CDR3 amino acids: CASSQDRTQYEQYF. The CDR3 DNA reads as TGCGCCAGCAGCCAAGATCGAACCCAATACGAGCAGTACTTC.

The rearrangement joins TRBV11-2 to TRBJ2-7; maybe TRBD2 (5 bases). The ends were cut back, 10 bases at V and 0 bases at J, with 13 bases in the middle. Germline assignment: CDR1 SGHAT and CDR2 FQNNGV. This CDR3 has 13 residues. The CDR3 coding sequence is TGTGCCATCCGGGGTCTTAACTCCTACGAGCAGTACTTC. Amino acid sequence: CAIRGLNSYEQYF.

This clonotype was seen a few times. The V gene is TRBV7-6, the J gene TRBJ2-7, with D hard to call. V lost 1 base to trimming and J lost 2 bases, with 9 bases between them. The germline V gene encodes CDR1 SGHVS and CDR2 FNYEAQ. The CDR3 totals 14 residues. Written as DNA, the CDR3 is TGTGCCAGCAGCTTAGTCTCCGGTACCTACGAGCAGTACTTC. Its translation is CASSLVSGTYEQYF.